One and the same sample provided the 8 T cell receptor beta chains below, sequenced in a study of T cells after yellow fever vaccination. TCRdb redid the calling of the 5' RACE reads with MiXCR, one entry per CDR3 protein. This sample has about 400,000 distinct CDR3 sequences, with around 6.4% found just once. This sample comprised PBMCs, obtained 5 days after the yellow fever booster vaccination. The receptors originated from a man aged 25 to 40 who received the YFV17D yellow fever vaccine.

Ten or more counts support this clonotype. The V gene is TRBV5-1, the J gene TRBJ1-2; D might be TRBD1 (6 bases). V dropped 3 bases and J dropped 2 bases, with 11 bases sitting between them. The CDR3 is made up of 14 amino acids. The germline V gene has CDR1 SGHRS and CDR2 YFSETQ. CDR3 protein: CASSSGALNYGYTF. The CDR3, as DNA: TGCGCCAGCAGCTCGGGGGCCCTGAACTATGGCTACACCTTC.

The chain recombines TRBV9 with TRBJ2-3; TRBD2 matches 13 bases. The CDR3 runs to 16 residues. Germline trimming cut 4 bases from V and 3 bases from J; bases unmatched to any gene: 5. CDR1 and CDR2 (germline): SGDLS, YYNGEE. CDR3: CASSTLLAGGTDTQYF. The CDR3 DNA reads as TGTGCCAGCAGCACCCTACTAGCGGGAGGGACAGATACGCAGTATTTT.

This clonotype was counted a few times. The rearrangement links TRBV28 to TRBJ2-1; D is perhaps TRBD1 (5 bases). The CDR3 consists of 13 residues. Trimming stripped 10 bases from V and 5 bases from J, with 15 bases between. CDR1 and CDR2 (germline): MDHEN, SYDVKM. As DNA, the CDR3 is TGTGCCATCAGGGTCCCGCGACACAATGAGCAGTTCTTC. The encoded protein is CAIRVPRHNEQFF.

This clonotype was observed a few times. The J gene is TRBJ2-7, the V gene TRBV29-1, with 9 bases identical to TRBD1. From germline, CDR1 is SQVTM and CDR2 ANQGSEA. With 7 bases clipped from V and 3 bases from J, the junction kept 10 bases outside the gene matches. The CDR3 extends over 14 amino acids. CDR3 sequence: CSAGSGTGFYEQYF. As DNA, the CDR3 is TGCAGCGCGGGTTCCGGGACAGGGTTCTACGAGCAGTACTTC.

The count of this clonotype is one. The rearrangement links TRBV5-6 to TRBJ2-3, with 8 positions matching TRBD2. Unmatched junction bases numbered 15, after V lost 0 bases and J lost 6 bases. CDR1 and CDR2 from the germline V gene are SGHDT and YYEEEE. This CDR3 has 18 amino acids. CDR3 coding DNA: TGTGCCAGCAGCTTGGGGTGGTTGATCGGGAGGGCCGAGGATACGCAGTATTTT. This sequence encodes CASSLGWLIGRAEDTQYF. Complete variable domain (other parts from reference TRBV5-6 and TRBJ2-3): DAGVTQSPTHLIKTRGQQVTLRCSPKSGHDTVSWYQQALGQGPQFIFQYYEEEERQRGNFPDRFSGHQFPNYSSELNVNALLLGDSALYLCASSLGWLIGRAEDTQYFGPGTRLTVL.

This clonotype was counted only a few times. This rearrangement joins TRBV29-1 to TRBJ2-5; D may be TRBD1 or TRBD2 (5 bases each). Between the trimmed V and J ends, which lost 2 bases and 4 bases, there was a span of 11 bases. Germline V CDR1 and CDR2: SQVTM, ANQGSEA. This CDR3 has 13 residues. CDR3 residues: CSVEIPGRETQYF. CDR3 nucleotides: TGCAGCGTTGAAATCCCAGGGAGAGAGACCCAGTACTTC.

This clonotype was picked up many times. The chain is built from TRBV7-2 and TRBJ2-7; D gene uncertain. V lost 3 bases to trimming and J lost 5 bases, with 5 bases between them. The CDR3 has 11 residues. The germline CDR1 and CDR2 sequences are SGHTA and FQGNSA. CDR3 protein: CASSFGHEQYF. The DNA for the CDR3 is TGTGCCAGCAGCTTCGGGCACGAGCAGTACTTC.

This clonotype showed up many times. CDR3 in amino acids: CASSLAGQGPTGELFF. CDR3 bases: TGCGCCAGCAGCTTGGCCGGGCAGGGCCCCACCGGGGAGCTGTTTTTT. V usage is TRBV5-1 and J usage is TRBJ2-2; TRBD1 is a possible D gene (5 bases). Germline-derived CDR1 and CDR2 are SGHRS and YFSETQ. Trimming removed 0 bases at V and 4 bases at J, with 13 bases between. This CDR3 is 16 amino acids long.